This T cell receptor beta chain was captured by sequencing in a study of T cell changes during pregnancy in multiple sclerosis. Some clones are missing from TCRdb's copy, which holds only in-frame ones; the method was immunoSEQ multiplex PCR. This table has over 65,000 clones, about 89% appearing once. This clone has just one count. Trimming removed 3 bases from V and 5 bases from J, with 12 bases in between. The CDR3 is 15 amino acids. Germline lookup yields CDR1 SGDLS and CDR2 YYNGEE. The receptor was isolated from a female donor with multiple sclerosis, enrolled in a pregnancy study. The chain recombines TRBV9 with TRBJ1-6; tentatively, D is TRBD1 (5 bases). Specimen: peripheral blood, collected in the first trimester of pregnancy. The CDR3 nucleotides are TGTGCCAGCAGCGGTGGGGGGGGGAATAATTCACCCCTCCACTTT. Its protein is CASSGGGGNNSPLHF.